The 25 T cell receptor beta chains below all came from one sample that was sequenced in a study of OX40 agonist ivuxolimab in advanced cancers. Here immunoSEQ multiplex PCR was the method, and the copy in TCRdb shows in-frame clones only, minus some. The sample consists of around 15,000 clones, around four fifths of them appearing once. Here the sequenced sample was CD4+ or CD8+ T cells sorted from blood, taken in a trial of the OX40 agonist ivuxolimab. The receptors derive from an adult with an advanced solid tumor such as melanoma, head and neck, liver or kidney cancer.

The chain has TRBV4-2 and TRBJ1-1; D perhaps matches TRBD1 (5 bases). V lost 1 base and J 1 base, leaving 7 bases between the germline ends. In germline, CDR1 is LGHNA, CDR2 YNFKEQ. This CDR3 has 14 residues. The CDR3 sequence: CASSQGGRNTEAFF. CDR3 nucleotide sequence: TGTGCCAGCAGCCAAGGGGGCAGGAACACTGAAGCTTTCTTT.

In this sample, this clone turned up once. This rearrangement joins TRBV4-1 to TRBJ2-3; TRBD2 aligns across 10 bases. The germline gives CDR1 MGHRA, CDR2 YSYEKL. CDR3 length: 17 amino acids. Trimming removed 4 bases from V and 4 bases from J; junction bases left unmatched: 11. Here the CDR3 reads CASSPRGVAGGSDTQYF. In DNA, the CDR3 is TGCGCCAGCAGCCCAAGGGGTGTAGCGGGGGGATCAGATACGCAGTATTTT.

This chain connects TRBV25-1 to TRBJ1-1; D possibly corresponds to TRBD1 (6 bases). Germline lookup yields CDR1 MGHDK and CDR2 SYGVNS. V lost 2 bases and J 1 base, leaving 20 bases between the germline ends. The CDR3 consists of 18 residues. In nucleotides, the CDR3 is TGTGCCAGCAGTGAAACGATACCCATAGACAGGAGGAACACTGAAGCTTTCTTT. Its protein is CASSETIPIDRRNTEAFF.

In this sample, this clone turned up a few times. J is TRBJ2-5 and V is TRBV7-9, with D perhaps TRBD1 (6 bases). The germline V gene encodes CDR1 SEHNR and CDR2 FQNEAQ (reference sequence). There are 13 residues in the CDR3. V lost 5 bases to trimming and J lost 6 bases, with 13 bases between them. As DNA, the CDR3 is TGTGCCAGCAGCATAGAAGGGACAAAGACCCAGTACTTC. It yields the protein CASSIEGTKTQYF.

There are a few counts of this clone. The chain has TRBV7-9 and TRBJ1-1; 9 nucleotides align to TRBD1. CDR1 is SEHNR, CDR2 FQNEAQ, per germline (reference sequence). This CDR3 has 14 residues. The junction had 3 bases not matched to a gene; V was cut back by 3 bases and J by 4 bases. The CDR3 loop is CASSFATGGTEAFF. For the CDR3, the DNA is TGTGCCAGCAGCTTCGCGACAGGGGGCACTGAAGCTTTCTTT.

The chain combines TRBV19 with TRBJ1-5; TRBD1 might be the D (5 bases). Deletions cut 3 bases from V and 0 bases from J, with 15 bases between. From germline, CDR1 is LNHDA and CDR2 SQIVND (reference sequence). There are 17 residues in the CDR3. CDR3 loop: CASSIRDAGFSNQPQHF. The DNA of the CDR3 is TGTGCCAGTAGTATCCGGGACGCAGGATTTAGCAATCAGCCCCAGCATTTT.

This chain's CDR3 is CASRGQEGILSYGYTF. The CDR3 DNA reads as TGTGCCAGCAGGGGACAGGAAGGTATACTCAGTTATGGCTACACCTTC. The V gene is TRBV9, the J gene TRBJ1-2; TRBD1 aligns across 8 bases. The V gene's germline CDR1 is SGDLS and CDR2 YYNGEE. The CDR3 length is 16 residues. J gave up 5 bases and V 5 bases, and 14 bases lay outside the gene matches.

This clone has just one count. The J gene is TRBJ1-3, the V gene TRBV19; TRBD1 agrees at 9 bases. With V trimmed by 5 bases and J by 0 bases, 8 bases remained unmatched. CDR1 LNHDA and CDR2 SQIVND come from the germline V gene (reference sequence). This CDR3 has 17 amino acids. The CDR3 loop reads CASSYTGGSSSGNTIYF. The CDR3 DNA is TGTGCCAGTAGTTATACAGGGGGCTCTTCCTCTGGAAACACCATATATTTT.

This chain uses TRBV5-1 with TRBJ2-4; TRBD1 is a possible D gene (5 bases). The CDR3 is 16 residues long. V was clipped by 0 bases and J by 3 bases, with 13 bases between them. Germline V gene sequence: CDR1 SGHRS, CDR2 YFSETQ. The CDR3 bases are TGCGCCAGCAGCTTGGATGGGGCTGGGCACAAAAACATTCAGTACTTC. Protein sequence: CASSLDGAGHKNIQYF. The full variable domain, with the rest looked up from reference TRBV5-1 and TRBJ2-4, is KAGVTQTPRYLIKTRGQQVTLSCSPISGHRSVSWYQQTPGQGLQFLFEYFSETQRNKGNFPGRFSGRQFSNSRSEMNVSTLELGDSALYLCASSLDGAGHKNIQYFGAGTRLSVL.

CDR3 loop: CASSLDLAGEQFF. In nucleotides, the CDR3 is TGTGCCAGCAGCTTGGATCTAGCCGGTGAGCAGTTCTTC. This sequence joins TRBV5-6 and TRBJ2-1, with D perhaps matching TRBD2 (5 bases). Trimming took off 0 bases at V and 9 bases at J, with 10 bases between the two ends. In germline, CDR1 is SGHDT, CDR2 YYEEEE. The CDR3 loop spans 13 amino acids.

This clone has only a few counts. The CDR3 region is CATQARLSYEQYF. CDR3 DNA sequence: TGTGCCACTCAGGCGAGACTTTCCTACGAGCAGTACTTC. The chain links TRBV2 to TRBJ2-7; D remains ambiguous. V dropped 10 bases and J dropped 1 base, with 14 bases sitting between them. CDR1 is SNHLY and CDR2 is FYNNEI in the germline V gene. This CDR3 comprises 13 residues.

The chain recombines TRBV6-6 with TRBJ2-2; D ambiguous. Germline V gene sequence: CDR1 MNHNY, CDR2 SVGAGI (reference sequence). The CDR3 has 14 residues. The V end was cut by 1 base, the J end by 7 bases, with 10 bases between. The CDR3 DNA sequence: TGTGCCAGCAGTTACTGGCTGGAAAACGGGGAGCTGTTTTTT. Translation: CASSYWLENGELFF.

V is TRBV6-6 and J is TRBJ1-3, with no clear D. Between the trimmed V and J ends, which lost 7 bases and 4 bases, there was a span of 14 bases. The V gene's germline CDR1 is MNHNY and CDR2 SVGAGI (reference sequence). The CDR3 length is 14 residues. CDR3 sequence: CASTHGVSGNTIYF. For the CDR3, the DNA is TGTGCCAGCACTCACGGGGTTTCCGGAAACACCATATATTTT.

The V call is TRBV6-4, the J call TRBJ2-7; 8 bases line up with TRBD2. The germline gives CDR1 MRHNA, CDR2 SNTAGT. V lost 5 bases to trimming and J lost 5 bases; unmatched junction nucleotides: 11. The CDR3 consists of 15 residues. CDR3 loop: CASSYTGGSLNEQYF. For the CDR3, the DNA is TGTGCCAGCAGTTATACGGGGGGGAGTTTAAACGAGCAGTACTTC.

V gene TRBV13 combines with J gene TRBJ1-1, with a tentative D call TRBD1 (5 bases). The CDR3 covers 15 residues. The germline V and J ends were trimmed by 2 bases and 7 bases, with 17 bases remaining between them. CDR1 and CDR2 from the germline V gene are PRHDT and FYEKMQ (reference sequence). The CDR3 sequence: CASSLWGLPEGEAFF. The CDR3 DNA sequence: TGTGCCAGCAGCTTATGGGGACTTCCAGAGGGTGAAGCTTTCTTT.

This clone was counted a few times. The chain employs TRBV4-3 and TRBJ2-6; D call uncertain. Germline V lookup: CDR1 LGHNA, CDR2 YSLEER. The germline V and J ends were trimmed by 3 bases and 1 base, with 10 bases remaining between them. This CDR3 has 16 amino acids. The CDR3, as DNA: TGCGCCAGCAGCCAGGGGTTTGCTTCTGGGGCCAACGTCCTGACTTTC. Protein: CASSQGFASGANVLTF.

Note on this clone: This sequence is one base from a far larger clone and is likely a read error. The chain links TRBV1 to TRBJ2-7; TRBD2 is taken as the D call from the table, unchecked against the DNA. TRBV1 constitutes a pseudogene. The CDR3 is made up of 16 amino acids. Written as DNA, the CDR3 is TGCACCAGCAGCCATGGGCTTAGCGGGGGGACCTACGAGCAGTACTTC. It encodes CTSSHGLSGGTYEQYF.

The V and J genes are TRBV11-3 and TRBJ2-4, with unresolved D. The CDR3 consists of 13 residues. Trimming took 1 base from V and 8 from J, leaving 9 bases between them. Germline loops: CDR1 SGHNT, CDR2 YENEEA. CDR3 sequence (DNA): TGTGCCAGCAGCTTAGGGAACTCGTACATTCAGTACTTC. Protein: CASSLGNSYIQYF.

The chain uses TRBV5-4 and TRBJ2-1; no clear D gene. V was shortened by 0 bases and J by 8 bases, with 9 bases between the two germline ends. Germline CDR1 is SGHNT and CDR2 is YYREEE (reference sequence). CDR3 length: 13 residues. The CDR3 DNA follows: TGTGCCAGCAGCTTGGAGGCGAAGGATGAGCAGTTCTTC. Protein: CASSLEAKDEQFF.

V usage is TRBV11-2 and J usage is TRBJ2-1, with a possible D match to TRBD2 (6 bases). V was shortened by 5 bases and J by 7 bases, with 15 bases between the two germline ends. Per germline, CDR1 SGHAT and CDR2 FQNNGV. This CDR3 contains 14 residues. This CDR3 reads CASSRGSHGNEQFF. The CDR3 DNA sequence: TGTGCCAGCAGCCGGGGGAGTCACGGGAATGAGCAGTTCTTC.

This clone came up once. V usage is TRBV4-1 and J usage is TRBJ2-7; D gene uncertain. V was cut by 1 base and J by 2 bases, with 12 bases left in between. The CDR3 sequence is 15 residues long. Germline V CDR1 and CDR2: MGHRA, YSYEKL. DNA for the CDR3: TGCGCCAGCAGCCAAGGAGCCCCAGACACCTACGAGCAGTACTTC. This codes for CASSQGAPDTYEQYF.

The CDR3 DNA sequence: TGTGCCAGCAGTCCCGGGACAGGGGACTACGAGCAGTACTTC. Its protein is CASSPGTGDYEQYF. J is TRBJ2-7 and V is TRBV6-5; 10 bases align to TRBD1. CDR3 length: 14 amino acids. With 5 bases clipped from V and 3 bases from J, the junction kept 4 bases outside the gene matches. Germline loops: CDR1 MNHEY, CDR2 SVGAGI.

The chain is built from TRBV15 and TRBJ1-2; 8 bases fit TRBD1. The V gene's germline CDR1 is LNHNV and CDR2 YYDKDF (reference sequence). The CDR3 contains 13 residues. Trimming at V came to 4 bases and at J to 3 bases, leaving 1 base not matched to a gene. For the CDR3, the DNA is TGTGCCACCAGCAACAGGGGGGACTATGGCTACACCTTC. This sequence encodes CATSNRGDYGYTF. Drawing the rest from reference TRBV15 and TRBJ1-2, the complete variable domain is DAMVIQNPRYQVTQFGKPVTLSCSQTLNHNVMYWYQQKSSQAPKLLFHYYDKDFNNEADTPDNFQSRRPNTSFCFLDIRSPGLGDTAMYLCATSNRGDYGYTFGSGTRLTVV.

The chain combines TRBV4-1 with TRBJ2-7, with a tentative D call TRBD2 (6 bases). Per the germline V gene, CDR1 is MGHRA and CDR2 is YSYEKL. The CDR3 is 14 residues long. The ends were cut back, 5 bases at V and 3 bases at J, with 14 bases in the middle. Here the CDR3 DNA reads TGCGCCAGCAGCGCGGGGCTTTCACTCTACGAGCAGTACTTC. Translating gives CASSAGLSLYEQYF.

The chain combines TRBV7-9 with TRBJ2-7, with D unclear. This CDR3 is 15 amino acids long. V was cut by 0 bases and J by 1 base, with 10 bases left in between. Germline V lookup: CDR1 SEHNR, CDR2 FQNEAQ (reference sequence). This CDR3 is CASSLALSLSYEQYF. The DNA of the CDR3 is TGTGCCAGCAGCTTAGCGCTCAGCCTTTCCTACGAGCAGTACTTC.